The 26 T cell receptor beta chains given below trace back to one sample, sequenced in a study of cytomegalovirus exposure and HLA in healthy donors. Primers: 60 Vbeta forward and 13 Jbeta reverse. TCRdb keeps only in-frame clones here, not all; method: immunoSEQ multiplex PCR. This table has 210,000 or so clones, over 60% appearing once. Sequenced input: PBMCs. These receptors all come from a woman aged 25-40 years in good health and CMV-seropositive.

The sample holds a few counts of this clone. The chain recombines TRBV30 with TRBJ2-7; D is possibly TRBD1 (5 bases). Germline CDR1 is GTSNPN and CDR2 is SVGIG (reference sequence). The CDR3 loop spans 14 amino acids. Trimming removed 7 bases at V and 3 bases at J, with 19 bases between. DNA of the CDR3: TGTGCCTTTCTTCTTAAGACAGAAAACTACGAGCAGTACTTC. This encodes CAFLLKTENYEQYF.

CDR3 coding DNA: TGTGCCAGCAGCTTAGCTTCTAGCGGTTCCTACAATGAGCAGTTCTTC. Translating gives CASSLASSGSYNEQFF. The V and J genes are TRBV7-8 and TRBJ2-1; the match to TRBD2 covers 7 bases. Germline lookup yields CDR1 SGHVS and CDR2 FQNEAQ. V was pared by 0 bases and J by 1 base, with 3 bases of the junction left unmatched. The CDR3 covers 16 residues.

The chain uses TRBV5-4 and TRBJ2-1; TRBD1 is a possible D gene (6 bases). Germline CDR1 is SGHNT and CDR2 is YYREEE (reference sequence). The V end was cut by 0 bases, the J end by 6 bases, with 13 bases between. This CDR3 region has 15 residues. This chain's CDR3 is CASSLAGVVGNEQFF. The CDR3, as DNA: TGTGCCAGCAGCTTGGCAGGGGTGGTAGGCAATGAGCAGTTCTTC.

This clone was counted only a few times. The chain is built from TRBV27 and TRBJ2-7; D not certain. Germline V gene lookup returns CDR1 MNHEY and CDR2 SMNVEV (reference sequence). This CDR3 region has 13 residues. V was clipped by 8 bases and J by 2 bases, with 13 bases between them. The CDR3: CASSPRPPYEQYF. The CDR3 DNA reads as TGTGCCAGCTCCCCGCGCCCTCCCTACGAGCAGTACTTC.

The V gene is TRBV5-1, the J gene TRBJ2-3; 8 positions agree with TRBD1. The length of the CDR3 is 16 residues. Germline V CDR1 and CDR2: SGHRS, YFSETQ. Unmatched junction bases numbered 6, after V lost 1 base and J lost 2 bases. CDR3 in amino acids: CASSLPQGGYTDTQYF. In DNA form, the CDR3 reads TGCGCCAGCAGCTTGCCACAGGGGGGTTACACAGATACGCAGTATTTT.

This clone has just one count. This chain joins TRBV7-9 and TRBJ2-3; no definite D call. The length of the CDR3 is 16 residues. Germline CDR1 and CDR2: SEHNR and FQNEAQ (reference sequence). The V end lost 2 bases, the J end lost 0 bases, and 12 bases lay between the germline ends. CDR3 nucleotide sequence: TGTGCCAGCAGCTTATACGGCACAGCCAGCACAGATACGCAGTATTTT. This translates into CASSLYGTASTDTQYF.

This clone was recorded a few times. As DNA, the CDR3 is TGTGCCAGCAGCTTTCGAGCGGGAGATGAGCAGTTCTTC. The encoded protein is CASSFRAGDEQFF. This chain links TRBV7-2 with TRBJ2-1; 8 bases agree with TRBD2. The germline gives CDR1 SGHTA, CDR2 FQGNSA. J gave up 8 bases and V 3 bases, and 3 bases lay outside the gene matches. The CDR3 has 13 residues. Full variable domain (rest looked up from reference TRBV7-2 and TRBJ2-1): GAGVSQSPSNKVTEKGKDVELRCDPISGHTALYWYRQSLGQGLEFLIYFQGNSAPDKSGLPSDRFSAERTGGSVSTLTIQRTQQEDSAVYLCASSFRAGDEQFFGPGTRLTVL.

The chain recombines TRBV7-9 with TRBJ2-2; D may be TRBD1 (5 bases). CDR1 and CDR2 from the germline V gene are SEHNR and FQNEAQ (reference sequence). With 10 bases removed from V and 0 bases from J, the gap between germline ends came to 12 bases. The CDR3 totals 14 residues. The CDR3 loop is CATLDTSNTGELFF. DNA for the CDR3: TGTGCCACCTTGGACACCTCGAACACCGGGGAGCTGTTTTTT. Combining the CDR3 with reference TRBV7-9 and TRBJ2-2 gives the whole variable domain DTGVSQNPRHKITKRGQNVTFRCDPISEHNRLYWYRQTLGQGPEFLTYFQNEAQLEKSRLLSDRFSAERPKGSFSTLEIQRTEQGDSAMYLCATLDTSNTGELFFGEGSRLTVL.

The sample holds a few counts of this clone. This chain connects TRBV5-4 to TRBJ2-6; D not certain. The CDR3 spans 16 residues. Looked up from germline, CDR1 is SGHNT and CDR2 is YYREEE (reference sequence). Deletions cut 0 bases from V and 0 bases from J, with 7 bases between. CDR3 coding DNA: TGTGCCAGCAGCTTGGACAGTTTCTCTGGGGCCAACGTCCTGACTTTC. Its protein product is CASSLDSFSGANVLTF.

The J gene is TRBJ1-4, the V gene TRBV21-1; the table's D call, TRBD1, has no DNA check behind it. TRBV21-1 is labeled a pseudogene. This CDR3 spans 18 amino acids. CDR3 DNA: TGTGCCAGCAGCCAAAGGAACGACAGGGCCCACCAAAATGAAAAACTGTTTTTT. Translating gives CASSQRNDRAHQNEKLFF.

The CDR3 region is CASSGHRGNTEAFF. The CDR3 DNA reads TGTGCCAGCAGTGGCCACAGGGGGAACACTGAAGCTTTCTTT. This chain uses TRBV25-1 with TRBJ1-1; 7 bases match TRBD1. V was clipped by 4 bases and J by 1 base; unmatched bases: 3. The CDR3 totals 14 residues. Germline-derived CDR1 and CDR2 are MGHDK and SYGVNS.

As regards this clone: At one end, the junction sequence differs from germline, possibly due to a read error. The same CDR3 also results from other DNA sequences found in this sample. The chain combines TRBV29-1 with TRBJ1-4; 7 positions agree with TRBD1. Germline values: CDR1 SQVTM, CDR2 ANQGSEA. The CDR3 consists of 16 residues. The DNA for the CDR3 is TGCAGCGCTGGGGGACAGAGCGCCACAACTAATGAAAAACTATTTTTT. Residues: CSAGGQSATTNEKLFF.

CDR3 coding DNA: TGTGCCATCAGTGAGTTATTAGGGGGCGCGGGGTACGAGCAGTACTTC. This encodes CAISELLGGAGYEQYF. The chain links TRBV10-3 to TRBJ2-7; the D gene is possibly TRBD1 (7 bases). Deletions cut 1 base from V and 4 bases from J, with 17 bases between. Germline V lookup: CDR1 ENHRY, CDR2 SYGVKD. The CDR3 has 16 residues.

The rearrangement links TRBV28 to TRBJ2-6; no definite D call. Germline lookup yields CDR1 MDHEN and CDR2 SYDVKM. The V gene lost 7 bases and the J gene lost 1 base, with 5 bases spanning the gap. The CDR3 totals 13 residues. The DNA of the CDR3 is TGTGCCAGCACCCTGTCTGGGGCCAACGTCCTGACTTTC. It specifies CASTLSGANVLTF.

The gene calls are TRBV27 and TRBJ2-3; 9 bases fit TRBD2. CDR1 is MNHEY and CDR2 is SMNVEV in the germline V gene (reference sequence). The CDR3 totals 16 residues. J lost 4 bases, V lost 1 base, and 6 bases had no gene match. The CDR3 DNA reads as TGTGCCAGCAGTTTATTGGCGGGAGGGGAGTCAGATACGCAGTATTTT. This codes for CASSLLAGGESDTQYF.

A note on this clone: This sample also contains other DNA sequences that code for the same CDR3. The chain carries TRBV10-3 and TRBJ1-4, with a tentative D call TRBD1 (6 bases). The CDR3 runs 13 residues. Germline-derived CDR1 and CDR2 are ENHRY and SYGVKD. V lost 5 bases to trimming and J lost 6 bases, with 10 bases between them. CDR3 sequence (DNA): TGTGCCATCAGTAAAAGGGGGTATGAAAAACTGTTTTTT. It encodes CAISKRGYEKLFF.

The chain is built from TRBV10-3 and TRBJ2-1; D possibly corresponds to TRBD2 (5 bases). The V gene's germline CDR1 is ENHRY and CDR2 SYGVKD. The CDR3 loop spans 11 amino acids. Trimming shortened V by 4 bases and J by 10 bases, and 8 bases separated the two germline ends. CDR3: CAISVAGEQFF. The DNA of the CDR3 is TGTGCCATCAGTGTGGCGGGCGAGCAGTTCTTC.

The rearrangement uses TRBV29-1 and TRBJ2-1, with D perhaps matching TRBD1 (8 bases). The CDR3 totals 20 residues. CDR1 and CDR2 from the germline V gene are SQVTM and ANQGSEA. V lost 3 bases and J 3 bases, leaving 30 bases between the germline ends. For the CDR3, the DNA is TGCAGCGTTGACCTAGGGGGGGGCAGGGGGCAACCAACAGTCTACAATGAGCAGTTCTTC. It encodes CSVDLGGGRGQPTVYNEQFF.

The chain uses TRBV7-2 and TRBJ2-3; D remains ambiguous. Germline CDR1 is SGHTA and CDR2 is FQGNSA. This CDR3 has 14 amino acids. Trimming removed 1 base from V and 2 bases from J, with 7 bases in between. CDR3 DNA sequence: TGTGCCAGCAGCTTAGTTGTGTACACAGATACGCAGTATTTT. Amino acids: CASSLVVYTDTQYF. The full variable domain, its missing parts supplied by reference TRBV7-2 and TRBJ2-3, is GAGVSQSPSNKVTEKGKDVELRCDPISGHTALYWYRQSLGQGLEFLIYFQGNSAPDKSGLPSDRFSAERTGGSVSTLTIQRTQQEDSAVYLCASSLVVYTDTQYFGPGTRLTVL.

DNA of the CDR3: TGTGCCAGCAGTACTAGGATCAATGAGCAGTTCTTC. This encodes CASSTRINEQFF. V and J are TRBV28 and TRBJ2-1, with a possible D match to TRBD2 (5 bases). The CDR3 is made up of 12 amino acids. The germline V gene encodes CDR1 MDHEN and CDR2 SYDVKM. Trimming pared 5 bases from V and 6 bases from J, leaving 8 bases between.

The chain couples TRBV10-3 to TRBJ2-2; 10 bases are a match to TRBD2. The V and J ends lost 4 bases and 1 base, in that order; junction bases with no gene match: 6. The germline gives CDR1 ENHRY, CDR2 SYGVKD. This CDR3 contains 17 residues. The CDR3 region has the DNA TGTGCCATCAGTGGGGGGGGACTAGCGATGAACACCGGGGAGCTGTTTTTT. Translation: CAISGGGLAMNTGELFF.

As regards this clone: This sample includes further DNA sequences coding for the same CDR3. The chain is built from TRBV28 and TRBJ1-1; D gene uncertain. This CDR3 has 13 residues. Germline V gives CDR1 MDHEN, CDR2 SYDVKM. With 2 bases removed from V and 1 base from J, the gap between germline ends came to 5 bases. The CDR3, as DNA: TGTGCCAGCAGTTTAGGGCCGAACACTGAAGCTTTCTTT. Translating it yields CASSLGPNTEAFF.

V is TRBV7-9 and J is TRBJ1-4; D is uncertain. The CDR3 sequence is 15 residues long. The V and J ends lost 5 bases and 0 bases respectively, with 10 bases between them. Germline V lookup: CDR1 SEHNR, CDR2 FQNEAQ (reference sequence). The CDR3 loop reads CASSLVEATNEKLFF. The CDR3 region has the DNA TGTGCCAGCAGCCTCGTGGAGGCAACTAATGAAAAACTGTTTTTT.

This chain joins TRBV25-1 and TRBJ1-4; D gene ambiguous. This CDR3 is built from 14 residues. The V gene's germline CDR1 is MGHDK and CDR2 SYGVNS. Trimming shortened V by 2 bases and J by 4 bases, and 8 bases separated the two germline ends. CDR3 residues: CASSEQTGNEKLFF. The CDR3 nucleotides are TGTGCCAGCAGTGAACAGACGGGTAATGAAAAACTGTTTTTT.

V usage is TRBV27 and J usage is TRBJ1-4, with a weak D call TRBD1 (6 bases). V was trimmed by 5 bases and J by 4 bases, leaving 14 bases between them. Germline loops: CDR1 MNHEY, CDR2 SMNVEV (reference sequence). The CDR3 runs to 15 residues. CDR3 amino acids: CASSPKNRDNEKLFF. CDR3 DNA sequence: TGTGCCAGCAGTCCAAAAAACAGGGATAATGAAAAACTGTTTTTT.

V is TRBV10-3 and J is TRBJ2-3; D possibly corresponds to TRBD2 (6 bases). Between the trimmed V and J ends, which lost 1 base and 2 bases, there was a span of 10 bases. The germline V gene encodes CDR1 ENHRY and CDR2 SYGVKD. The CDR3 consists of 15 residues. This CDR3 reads CAISELRGPTDTQYF. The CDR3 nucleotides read TGTGCCATCAGTGAGTTGCGGGGCCCCACAGATACGCAGTATTTT.